A selection of T cell receptor beta chains follows, all from one sample in a study of CD8+ T cells in alopecia areata. Data came from immunoSEQ multiplex PCR; TCRdb stores just in-frame clones and leaves some out. In the table there are around 190,000 clones, more than 55% of which are singletons. Sequencing was performed on CD8+ T cells sorted from blood. These receptors were obtained from a human donor in good health. Each CDR3 is given with its conserved first and last residue. Each record gives: J gene, V gene, CDR3 protein.

J gene: TRBJ1-5
V gene: TRBV30
CDR3 protein: CAWSTPPPGGNQPQHF

J gene: TRBJ2-1
V gene: TRBV30
CDR3 protein: CAWSVREISYNEQFF

J gene: TRBJ1-5
V gene: TRBV9
CDR3 protein: CASSLGVNQPQHF

J gene: TRBJ2-7
V gene: TRBV30
CDR3 protein: CAWSAQNEQYF

J gene: TRBJ2-2
V gene: TRBV5-6
CDR3 protein: CASSLGPGELFF

J gene: TRBJ2-1
V gene: TRBV30
CDR3 protein: CAWSRGTAYNEQFF

J gene: TRBJ2-3
V gene: TRBV4-1
CDR3 protein: CASSQDEGVTDTQYF

J gene: TRBJ1-4
V gene: TRBV7-9
CDR3 protein: CASSLGVGATNEKLFF

J gene: TRBJ2-3
V gene: TRBV5-1
CDR3 protein: CASSLGSHRAADTQYF

J gene: TRBJ2-1
V gene: TRBV5-6
CDR3 protein: CASSLAGSSYNEQFF

J gene: TRBJ1-5
V gene: TRBV7-2
CDR3 protein: CASSPPGQPQHF

J gene: TRBJ1-6
V gene: TRBV5-6
CDR3 protein: CASSFRDRALHF

J gene: TRBJ1-6
V gene: TRBV2
CDR3 protein: CASSEALGETSPLHF

J gene: TRBJ2-4
V gene: TRBV29-1
CDR3 protein: CSVAAGLAKNIQYF

J gene: TRBJ2-5
V gene: TRBV2
CDR3 protein: CASRPSGGTSGETQYF

J gene: TRBJ1-2
V gene: TRBV30
CDR3 protein: CAWSHGGSGGYTF

J gene: TRBJ2-7
V gene: TRBV2
CDR3 protein: CASSEVAYEQYF

J gene: TRBJ1-2
V gene: TRBV5-6
CDR3 protein: CASSFQGDYGYTF